What follows is one T cell receptor beta chain and its context. Its antigen is unknown. Per-base quality was not reported, and no clone a single base away is much larger than it. The data belong to a study of control samples from healthy donors and cancer patients (dated by TCRdb to 2020 to 2021). To prepare the library, the immunoSEQ multiplex PCR assay was applied. This immuneACCESS table, as held by TCRdb, lists in-frame sequences with V and J called but not all clones. Of the missing ones, under half trace to an unresolved V gene in checked studies; the others have no known cause. For this sample the table gives roughly 100,000 clones, of which about four fifths were detected only once. The leading ten clones occupy about 13% of the sample. Compared with germline, V lacks 8 bases and J lacks 6 bases; bases without a gene match: 6. CDR1 MNHEY and CDR2 SMNVEV are derived from the germline V gene (reference sequence). Taken from cysteine to phenylalanine, the CDR3 has 14 residues. The only DNA kept is the CDR3, 42 bases in frame from the first base.

Recombination joined TRBV27 with TRBJ2-2; TRBD1 aligns with 10 central bases. What was sequenced was blood. The source is a woman aged 45-59 years in good health. The bases are TGTGCCAGCCTCGGACAGGGGGAGCCCGGGGAGCTGTTTTTT. It codes for CASLGQGEPGELFF.